Listed below are T cell receptor beta chains from one sample, sequenced in a study of tumor-infiltrating lymphocytes in localized non-small cell lung cancer. The protocol was immunoSEQ multiplex PCR, while the TCRdb copy is restricted to in-frame clones and leaves out a portion. Of 21,000 or so clones listed, around 75% are singletons. The sequencing sample was made of lung tumor tissue. The receptors originated from a human donor with non-small cell lung cancer. CDR3s include the opening cysteine and the closing phenylalanine or tryptophan. The D gene is left open where the match is weak. The size entry is marked missing in some rows and otherwise reads once, few, many or a size class.

cdr3_nt cdr3_aa j_call v_call clone_size d_call
TGCGCCAGCAGACTTAGCGGTAACACAGATACGCAGTATTTT CASRLSGNTDTQYF TRBJ2-3 TRBV5-1 . .
TGTGCCAGCAGCCCCCTCATTCTTGCCGGATTACTCCACTTT CASSPLILAGLLHF TRBJ1-6 TRBV7-2 . .
TGTGCCAGCAGCTTAGGACTAGCAGTAAGGGACGAGCAGTACTTC CASSLGLAVRDEQYF TRBJ2-7 TRBV11-3 . TRBD2
TGTGCCAGCAGTGAAAGGGTAGCGGGGGGGTGGGATACGCAGTATTTT CASSERVAGGWDTQYF TRBJ2-3 TRBV6-1 . TRBD2
TGCGCCAGCAGCCCGGGACAGGGATATTCACCCCTCCACTTT CASSPGQGYSPLHF TRBJ1-6 TRBV5-1 . TRBD1
TGTGCCAGCGGCGACAGGGGAATGAACACTGAAGCTTTCTTT CASGDRGMNTEAFF TRBJ1-1 TRBV5-4 . TRBD1
TGTGCCAGCAGCTTGAATGCCGGGGAGCTGTTTTTT CASSLNAGELFF TRBJ2-2 TRBV5-4 once .
TGTGCCGCCCGCCGAGCTGTGAACACTGAAGCTTTCTTT CAARRAVNTEAFF TRBJ1-1 TRBV27 . .
TGTGCCAGCAGTGCCGGCCACCTAGGGGCTTTCTTT CASSAGHLGAFF TRBJ1-1 TRBV6-1 few .
TGTGCCAGCAGTTTCAGGGAGAACACTGAAGCTTTCTTT CASSFRENTEAFF TRBJ1-1 TRBV27 . .
TGCGCCAGCGGGGAGGGGAGCTCCTACAATGAGCAGTTCTTC CASGEGSSYNEQFF TRBJ2-1 TRBV5-1 . TRBD2
TGTGCCTGGAATCACGGGACACTGAACACTGAAGCTTTCTTT CAWNHGTLNTEAFF TRBJ1-1 TRBV30 . .
TGTGCCAGCAGCTTGGGGGCCGGGCAGTACTTC CASSLGAGQYF TRBJ2-7 TRBV5-6 . .
TGTGCCTGGACCGTAGGGACATTCCACACTGAAGCTTTCTTT CAWTVGTFHTEAFF TRBJ1-1 TRBV30 . .
TGTGCCAGCAGTTCGACAGGGGCAGGGTATCAGCCCCAGCATTTT CASSSTGAGYQPQHF TRBJ1-5 TRBV27 once TRBD1
TGCGCCAGCAGCTTGGGGGAGAGGACTGAAGCTTTCTTT CASSLGERTEAFF TRBJ1-1 TRBV5-1 . .
TGTGCCAGCAGTCCGCCGTCGGGCCAATATTCACCCCTCCACTTT CASSPPSGQYSPLHF TRBJ1-6 TRBV28 medium-sized .
TGTGCCAGCAGTACAGGCAACACTGAAGCTTTCTTT CASSTGNTEAFF TRBJ1-1 TRBV6-6 . .
TGTGCCAGCAGCTCCACCGGGACAGGAAATTCACCCCTCCACTTT CASSSTGTGNSPLHF TRBJ1-6 TRBV11-3 . TRBD1
TGTGCCAGCAGTTTTCCCTCCGGGACGGTGAATTCACCCCTCCACTTT CASSFPSGTVNSPLHF TRBJ1-6 TRBV27 once .
TGTGCCAGTAGTATAGGAGGACAAATATCGAACACTGAAGCTTTCTTT CASSIGGQISNTEAFF TRBJ1-1 TRBV19 . .
TGTGCCAGCAGCTTCTCCCCGGCGGACGAGCAGTACTTC CASSFSPADEQYF TRBJ2-7 TRBV7-2 . .
TGTGCCAGCAGCTTAGCGGTAGACAATGAGCAGTTCTTC CASSLAVDNEQFF TRBJ2-1 TRBV7-9 once .
TGTGCCAGCAGACAACAGGATCGTTTCACTGAAGCTTTCTTT CASRQQDRFTEAFF TRBJ1-1 TRBV2 . .
TGTGCCAGCAGTGGGGAGCCACGGGGCTATGGCTACACCTTC CASSGEPRGYGYTF TRBJ1-2 TRBV14 medium-sized .
TGTGCCAGCAGGGAATCCTCAGGGAATCAGTACTTC CASRESSGNQYF TRBJ2-7 TRBV25-1 few .
TGTGCCAGCAGCTTGCTCTCGGGGAGCGAGCAGTACTTC CASSLLSGSEQYF TRBJ2-7 TRBV5-5 . .